This passage covers 5 T cell receptor beta chains from one sample sequenced in a study of regulatory T cells in long-lasting Graves disease listed by TCRdb under 2021. This specimen's time point label, interpreted: newly diagnosed GD, antithyroid drugs for less than 3 months. RNA was extracted from PBMCs in TRIzol for both TCR sequencing and RNA sequencing. Library generation was performed with multiplex PCR. The data were produced on an Illumina HiSeq 4000. To build TCR beta libraries, CDR3 regions were amplified by Arm-PCR using iRepertoire HTBI primers. TCRdb cleaned the public reads at Q25 with fastp, built clones with MiXCR and kept in-frame beta chains. When rows share a CDR3 protein, they turn into one entry using the most common DNA and genes. The sample records 530,000 or so distinct CDR3 sequences, about 14% of which are singletons. The ten most abundant clones make up 10% of the sample.

These records were also assigned to another study, of T cells in Graves' hyperthyroidism and ophthalmopathy.

This specimen was peripheral blood mononuclear cells (PBMCs), taken at new diagnosis, from a patient treated with antithyroid drugs. The receptor set was obtained from a man aged 30 to 45 with Graves disease. Donor details come from another sample of the same person, matched by shared clones.

In regard to this clonotype: Just one base apart from a much larger clone, this may be a read error. The chain carries TRBV7-3 and TRBJ2-2; D possibly matches TRBD1 or TRBD2 (5 bases each). Germline V gene data show CDR1 as SGHTA and CDR2 as FQGTGA. The CDR3 loop spans 16 amino acids. The CDR3 nucleotides read TGTGCCAGCAGCCTCACCGGGACGGCGAACACCTGGGAGCTGTTTTTT. Translation gives CASSLTGTANTWELFF.

This clonotype has at least ten counts. The V and J genes are TRBV7-2 and TRBJ2-7, with 10 bases that match TRBD2. The germline CDR1 and CDR2 sequences are SGHTA and FQGNSA. With 5 bases clipped from V and 2 bases from J, the junction kept 3 bases outside the gene matches. The CDR3 has 14 residues. In DNA, the CDR3 is TGTGCCAGCAGCCCTAGCGGGAGCCCCTACGAGCAGTACTTC. This sequence encodes CASSPSGSPYEQYF.

As regards this clonotype: This may come from a read error, since a much larger clone is one base off. No conserved phenylalanine or tryptophan is present at the end of the CDR3, so a read error is the likely explanation. The rearrangement links TRBV19 to TRBJ2-7; possible D gene TRBD2, 6 bases. The CDR3 contains 14 residues. Germline V gene lookup returns CDR1 LNHDA and CDR2 SQIVND (reference sequence). The ends were cut back, 2 bases at V and 1 base at J, with 9 bases in the middle. The CDR3 spells CASSITGSSYEQYI. CDR3 bases: TGTGCCAGTAGTATAACCGGGAGTTCCTACGAGCAGTACATC.

The J gene is TRBJ2-3, the V gene TRBV4-1; perhaps D is TRBD1 or TRBD2 (5 bases each). Germline values: CDR1 MGHRA, CDR2 YSYEKL. V lost 0 bases, J lost 3 bases, and 13 bases lay in between. The CDR3 is 16 residues long. CDR3 region: CASSQEGPGETDTQYF. The CDR3 nucleotides read TGCGCCAGCAGCCAAGAGGGGCCCGGGGAAACAGATACGCAGTATTTT.

Only one count was recorded for this clonotype. Possible read error: a much larger clone is one base away. CDR3 nucleotide sequence: TGTGCCAGTAGTATAGGTCGGAATAACTATGGCTACGCCTTC. The encoded protein is CASSIGRNNYGYAF. The chain recombines TRBV19 with TRBJ1-2; D call uncertain. This CDR3 has 14 residues. CDR1 is LNHDA and CDR2 is SQIVND in the germline V gene (reference sequence).